This entry lists 2 T cell receptor beta chains sequenced from one sample in a study of OX40 agonist ivuxolimab in advanced cancers. Sequencing used immunoSEQ multiplex PCR; TCRdb keeps in-frame clones, though not all of them. The sample has approximately 78,000 clones, about 88% seen once. The sample in question was CD4+ or CD8+ T cells sorted from blood, obtained in a trial of the OX40 agonist ivuxolimab. The receptors originated from an adult with an advanced solid tumor such as melanoma, head and neck, liver or kidney cancer.

To note about this clone: The sample holds other DNA sequences that translate to the same CDR3. The chain combines TRBV5-1 with TRBJ1-4; TRBD1 aligns across 7 bases. The CDR3 has 16 amino acids. Germline CDR1 is SGHRS and CDR2 is YFSETQ. The V gene end was trimmed by 4 bases and the J gene end by 3 bases; junction bases not matched to a gene: 9. The CDR3: CASSRDSLSANEKLFF. The CDR3 DNA reads as TGCGCCAGCAGCCGGGACAGCCTTTCAGCTAATGAAAAACTGTTTTTT.

The J gene is TRBJ2-2, the V gene TRBV6-6; 10 nucleotides match TRBD2. Germline V gives CDR1 MNHNY, CDR2 SVGAGI (reference sequence). The trim removed 8 bases at V and 9 bases at J, leaving 9 bases unmatched. The CDR3 spans 14 residues. The CDR3 protein is CASEEREGPRELFF. The CDR3 DNA reads TGTGCCAGCGAAGAGCGGGAGGGTCCCCGGGAGCTGTTTTTT.